In its sample, the clone carrying this T cell receptor beta chain was seen a few times. This record comes from a study of cytotoxic CD8 clonotypes in ibrutinib-treated CLL. This table comes from immunoSEQ multiplex PCR, and its TCRdb copy is limited to in-frame clones, with some not included. The table records around 300,000 clones, about 80% of them present only once. Trimming cost V 4 bases and J 0 bases; bases outside gene matches: 5. The CDR3 length is 16 residues. Germline CDR1 is SGHDT and CDR2 is YYEEEE. This clonotype was sampled from a human donor with chronic lymphocytic leukemia. The V and J genes are TRBV5-6 and TRBJ2-2, with 8 bases fitting TRBD1. This specimen was PBMCs, taken before ibrutinib treatment. CDR3 DNA sequence: TGTGCCAGCAGCATGGGGACAGGAGCGAACACCGGGGAGCTGTTTTTT. It codes for CASSMGTGANTGELFF.